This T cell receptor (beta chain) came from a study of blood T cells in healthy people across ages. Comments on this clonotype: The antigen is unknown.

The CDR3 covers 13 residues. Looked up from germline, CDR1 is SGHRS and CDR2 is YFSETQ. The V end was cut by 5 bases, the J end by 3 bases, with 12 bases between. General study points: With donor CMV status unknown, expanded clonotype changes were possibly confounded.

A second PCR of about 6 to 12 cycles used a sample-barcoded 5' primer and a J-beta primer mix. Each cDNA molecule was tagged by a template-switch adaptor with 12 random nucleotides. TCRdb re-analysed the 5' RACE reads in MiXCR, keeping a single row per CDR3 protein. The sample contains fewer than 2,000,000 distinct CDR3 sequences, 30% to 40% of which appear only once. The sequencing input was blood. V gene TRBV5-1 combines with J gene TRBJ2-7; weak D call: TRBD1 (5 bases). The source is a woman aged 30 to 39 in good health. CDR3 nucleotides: TGCGCCAGCAGAGCCAGGGTGGGCTACGAGCAGTACTTC. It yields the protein CASRARVGYEQYF. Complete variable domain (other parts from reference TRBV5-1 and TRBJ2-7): KAGVTQTPRYLIKTRGQQVTLSCSPISGHRSVSWYQQTPGQGLQFLFEYFSETQRNKGNFPGRFSGRQFSNSRSEMNVSTLELGDSALYLCASRARVGYEQYFGPGTRLTVT.